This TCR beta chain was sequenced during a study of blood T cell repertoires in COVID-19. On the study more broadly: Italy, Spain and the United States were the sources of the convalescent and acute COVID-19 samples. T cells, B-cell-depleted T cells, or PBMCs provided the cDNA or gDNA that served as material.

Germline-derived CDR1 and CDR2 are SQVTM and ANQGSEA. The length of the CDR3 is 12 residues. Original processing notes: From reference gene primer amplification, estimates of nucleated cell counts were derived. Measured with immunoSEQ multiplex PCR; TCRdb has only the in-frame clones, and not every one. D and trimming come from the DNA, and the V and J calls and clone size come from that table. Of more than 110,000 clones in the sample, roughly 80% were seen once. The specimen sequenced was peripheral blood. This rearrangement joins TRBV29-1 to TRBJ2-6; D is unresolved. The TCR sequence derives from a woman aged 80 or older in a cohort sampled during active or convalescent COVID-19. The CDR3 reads CATRSGANVLTF. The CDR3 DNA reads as TGCGCCACGCGCTCTGGGGCCAACGTCCTGACTTTC. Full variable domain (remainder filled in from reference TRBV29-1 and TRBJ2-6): SAVISQKPSRDICQRGTSLTIQCQVDSQVTMMFWYRQQPGQSLTLIATANQGSEATYESGFVIDKFPISRPNLTFSTLTVSNMSPEDSSIYLCATRSGANVLTFGAGSRLTVL.